The 2 T cell receptor beta chains listed next were all sequenced from one sample in a study of preoperative IRX-2 immunotherapy in early breast cancer. Libraries were prepared by immunoSEQ multiplex PCR; TCRdb keeps only in-frame clonotypes and omits some of them. The sample consists of about 45,000 clones, 70% to 80% of them appearing once. Treatment noted: preoperative locoregional IRX-2 cytokine immunotherapy. The source was tumor tissue, collected after IRX-2 immunotherapy. The receptors stem from a human donor with breast cancer.

The V gene is TRBV12-1, the J gene TRBJ2-1. TRBV12-1 is marked as a pseudogene. The CDR3 length is 17 residues. CDR3 bases: TGTGCCAGCAGCTACCCAGGGGGGGGAACCAGGGACAATGAGCAGTTCTTC. Amino acids: CASSYPGGGTRDNEQFF.

The V and J genes are TRBV11-3 and TRBJ1-5; maybe TRBD1 (5 bases). The germline V and J ends were trimmed by 5 bases and 10 bases, with 18 bases remaining between them. Per germline, CDR1 SGHNT and CDR2 YENEEA. The CDR3 covers 14 residues. In DNA, the CDR3 is TGTGCCAGCAGCCAAAGTGGGGGTCTGGGTCCCCAGCATTTT. Its translation: CASSQSGGLGPQHF.